The text below deals with one T cell receptor beta chain. These data belong to a study of blood T cell repertoires in COVID-19. Study-level information: The United States, Italy and Spain were the sources of the acute and convalescent COVID-19 samples. Nucleic acid was either cDNA or gDNA, and it came from T cells, B-cell-depleted T cells, or PBMCs.

Followed longitudinally, the Seattle patients had been enrolled during active infection. In the original processing: Estimated nucleated cell counts came from reference gene primer amplification. The repertoire was sequenced with immunoSEQ multiplex PCR; TCRdb's copy has only in-frame clones and lacks some. V and J calls and clone size are as listed in that table; D and trimming were resolved from the DNA. This sample yields roughly 390,000 clones, of which about 90% are seen a single time; about 10% belongs to the top ten. The sequenced material came from peripheral blood. This TCR derives from a woman aged 25-40 years with COVID-19, enrolled during active disease.

In DNA form, the CDR3 reads TGTGCCTGGAGTGCGGACAGTAATTCACCCCTCCACTTT. As protein: CAWSADSNSPLHF. This sequence joins TRBV30 and TRBJ1-6; tentative D call: TRBD1 (6 bases). With 1 base removed from V and 6 bases from J, the gap between germline ends came to 7 bases. The CDR3 consists of 13 residues. Looked up from germline, CDR1 is GTSNPN and CDR2 is SVGIG (reference sequence). The whole variable domain, remainder taken from reference TRBV30 and TRBJ1-6, is SQTIHQWPATLVQPVGSPLSLECTVEGTSNPNLYWYRQAAGRGLQLLFYSVGIGQISSEVPQNLSASRPQDRQFILSSKKLLLSDSGFYLCAWSADSNSPLHFGNGTRLTVT.